The 25 T cell receptor beta chains given below trace back to one sample, sequenced in a study of long-term antiretroviral therapy in people with HIV. The immunoSEQ assay was v3.0, run at survey level. The data were produced by immunoSEQ multiplex PCR, yet TCRdb's version contains in-frame clones alone and is incomplete. Of about 25,000 clones in the sample, approximately 85% were seen once. The specimen was unsorted PBMCs, collected 2.9 years after starting antiretroviral therapy. The receptor set was obtained from a man aged 50-60 years with HIV.

This chain uses TRBV6-1 with TRBJ2-5; the D gene is possibly TRBD1 (6 bases). From germline, CDR1 is MNHNS and CDR2 SASEGT. Trimming removed 7 bases at V and 5 bases at J, with 14 bases between. The CDR3 is made up of 13 amino acids. The DNA of the CDR3 is TGTGCCAGCAAGAGTACAGGGATGGAGACCCAGTACTTC. It translates to CASKSTGMETQYF.

The chain employs TRBV9 and TRBJ1-1; 7 bases map to TRBD1. V lost 3 bases to trimming and J lost 4 bases; unmatched junction nucleotides: 9. The CDR3 is made up of 15 amino acids. Germline lookup yields CDR1 SGDLS and CDR2 YYNGEE. The CDR3 DNA reads as TGTGCCAGCAGCGAGGGGACAGTGGGGGGCACTGAAGCTTTCTTT. It encodes CASSEGTVGGTEAFF.

The rearrangement links TRBV18 to TRBJ1-5; 7 bases map to TRBD1. CDR3 length equals 15 residues. The germline V gene has CDR1 KGHSH and CDR2 LQKENI. With 3 bases clipped from V and 3 bases from J, the junction kept 5 bases outside the gene matches. The DNA for the CDR3 is TGTGCCAGCTCACCCGGACAGGCAAACAATCAGCCCCAGCATTTT. This translates into CASSPGQANNQPQHF.

The chain combines TRBV6-5 with TRBJ1-1; D not certain. The CDR3 is made up of 13 amino acids. Trimming removed 11 bases at V and 1 base at J, with 14 bases between. Germline V gene data show CDR1 as MNHEY and CDR2 as SVGAGI. The CDR3 DNA follows: TGTGCCGCCCTAACAGCTTCGAACACTGAAGCTTTCTTT. Translating it yields CAALTASNTEAFF.

This rearrangement joins TRBV7-9 to TRBJ1-2, with TRBD1 matching over 8 bases. Germline values: CDR1 SEHNR, CDR2 FQNEAQ (reference sequence). The CDR3 loop spans 18 amino acids. The ends lost 4 bases at V and 3 bases at J; junction bases unmatched: 16. The CDR3 sequence: CASSSYLLQGALHYGYTF. The CDR3 DNA follows: TGTGCCAGCAGCTCATATTTACTCCAGGGGGCGCTTCACTATGGCTACACCTTC.

The CDR3 DNA sequence: TGTGCCAGCTCACCTGGACGGAGCTCCTACGAGCAGTACTTC. This encodes CASSPGRSSYEQYF. V is TRBV18 and J is TRBJ2-7; the D is unclear. With 3 bases removed from V and 0 bases from J, the gap between germline ends came to 9 bases. Looked up from germline, CDR1 is KGHSH and CDR2 is LQKENI. This CDR3 comprises 14 residues.

The genes are TRBV5-1 and TRBJ2-7; D may correspond to TRBD1 or TRBD2 (5 bases each). This CDR3 contains 12 residues. Germline V gene data show CDR1 as SGHRS and CDR2 as YFSETQ. V lost 4 bases and J 10 bases, leaving 15 bases between the germline ends. The CDR3 sequence: CASSLTPGPQYF. The CDR3 nucleotides are TGCGCCAGCAGCCTCACACCGGGGCCTCAGTACTTC.

This chain joins TRBV2 and TRBJ1-5; 11 nucleotides match TRBD1. The CDR3 runs 15 residues. Germline V CDR1 and CDR2: SNHLY, FYNNEI. V lost 6 bases, J lost 6 bases, and 7 bases stayed unmatched. Here the CDR3 reads CASRVDRGLGQPQHF. Written as DNA, the CDR3 is TGTGCCAGCAGGGTGGACAGGGGGCTTGGTCAGCCCCAGCATTTT.

The V gene is TRBV28, the J gene TRBJ1-1, with 9 bases fitting TRBD1. Germline-derived CDR1 and CDR2 are MDHEN and SYDVKM. This CDR3 comprises 18 residues. The V and J ends lost 3 bases and 5 bases, in that order; junction bases with no gene match: 16. The CDR3 sequence is CASSFSVNTGGRGTEAFF. The CDR3 region has the DNA TGTGCCAGCAGTTTTTCCGTCAACACAGGGGGCAGGGGGACTGAAGCTTTCTTT. Full variable domain (rest looked up from reference TRBV28 and TRBJ1-1): DVKVTQSSRYLVKRTGEKVFLECVQDMDHENMFWYRQDPGLGLRLIYFSYDVKMKEKGDIPEGYSVSREKKERFSLILESASTNQTSMYLCASSFSVNTGGRGTEAFFGQGTRLTVV.

The chain joins TRBV7-2 to TRBJ1-2; possible D gene TRBD1, 5 bases. CDR3 length: 13 amino acids. The germline CDR1 and CDR2 sequences are SGHTA and FQGNSA. Trimming took 5 bases from V and 0 from J, leaving 7 bases between them. DNA of the CDR3: TGTGCCAGCAGCGGGGCCTCTAACTATGGCTACACCTTC. This codes for CASSGASNYGYTF.

The chain recombines TRBV11-1 with TRBJ1-1; D is ambiguous. V lost 4 bases, J lost 4 bases, and 10 bases lay in between. This CDR3 has 13 residues. CDR1 is SGHAT and CDR2 is FQDESV in the germline V gene (reference sequence). CDR3 in DNA: TGTGCCAGCAGCTCTAGGTATGGCACTGAAGCTTTCTTT. Translation: CASSSRYGTEAFF.

The genes are TRBV6-1 and TRBJ1-3; no firm D call. This CDR3 is built from 15 residues. V shed 1 base and J shed 0 bases, with 7 bases lying between them. CDR1 and CDR2 from the germline V gene are MNHNS and SASEGT. The CDR3 region is CASSEVAYSGNTIYF. CDR3 sequence (DNA): TGTGCCAGCAGTGAAGTGGCCTACTCTGGAAACACCATATATTTT.

The chain carries TRBV19 and TRBJ1-2; maybe TRBD1 (6 bases). V was trimmed by 3 bases and J by 4 bases, leaving 12 bases between them. The CDR3 is 14 amino acids. CDR1 LNHDA and CDR2 SQIVND come from the germline V gene (reference sequence). The CDR3 here is CASSIRGRGYGYTF. The CDR3 DNA reads TGTGCCAGTAGTATCCGGGGGCGCGGCTATGGCTACACCTTC.

The genes are TRBV23-1 and TRBJ1-1; D remains ambiguous. TRBV23-1 is recorded as an ORF, its role being uncertain. This CDR3 contains 16 residues. The V end was cut by 0 bases, the J end by 9 bases, with 20 bases between. CDR3 in amino acids: CASSQSPPPSKDKAFF. CDR3 in DNA: TGCGCCAGCAGTCAATCCCCCCCACCCAGCAAGGATAAAGCTTTCTTT.

The V gene is TRBV5-1, the J gene TRBJ2-1; no firm D call. This CDR3 comprises 12 residues. Germline CDR1 is SGHRS and CDR2 is YFSETQ. Trimming cost V 0 bases and J 5 bases, with 3 bases left between them. This chain's CDR3 is CASSLGDNEQFF. The CDR3 DNA follows: TGCGCCAGCAGCTTGGGGGACAATGAGCAGTTCTTC.

V is TRBV11-1 and J is TRBJ2-7; D possibly corresponds to TRBD1 (5 bases). Per the germline V gene, CDR1 is SGHAT and CDR2 is FQDESV (reference sequence). V was shortened by 2 bases and J by 1 base, with 6 bases between the two germline ends. The CDR3 has 13 residues. CDR3 loop: CASSLQGSYEQYF. The CDR3 DNA reads as TGTGCCAGCAGCTTACAGGGTTCCTACGAGCAGTACTTC. The full variable domain, completed using reference TRBV11-1 and TRBJ2-7, is EAEVAQSPRYKITEKSQAVAFWCDPISGHATLYWYRQILGQGPELLVQFQDESVVDDSQLPKDRFSAERLKGVDSTLKIQPAELGDSAMYLCASSLQGSYEQYFGPGTRLTVT.

This sequence joins TRBV28 and TRBJ2-1; D is tentatively TRBD1 or TRBD2 (6 bases each). The CDR3 contains 13 residues. Trimming removed 8 bases at V and 1 base at J, with 9 bases between. Germline assignment: CDR1 MDHEN and CDR2 SYDVKM. CDR3 sequence: CASGGGSYNEQFF. The CDR3 nucleotides read TGTGCCAGCGGAGGGGGGTCCTACAATGAGCAGTTCTTC. The full variable domain, in which reference TRBV28 and TRBJ2-1 provide the parts outside the CDR3, is DVKVTQSSRYLVKRTGEKVFLECVQDMDHENMFWYRQDPGLGLRLIYFSYDVKMKEKGDIPEGYSVSREKKERFSLILESASTNQTSMYLCASGGGSYNEQFFGPGTRLTVL.

V and J are TRBV5-4 and TRBJ2-3; D unclear. CDR1 and CDR2 (germline): SGHNT, YYREEE (reference sequence). Trimming removed 4 bases from V and 6 bases from J, with 15 bases in between. CDR3 size: 14 residues. In nucleotides, the CDR3 is TGTGCCAGCAGCCCCGGACCCGGAACGGATACGCAGTATTTT. It specifies CASSPGPGTDTQYF. Using reference TRBV5-4 and TRBJ2-3 for the parts outside the CDR3, the full variable domain is ETGVTQSPTHLIKTRGQQVTLRCSSQSGHNTVSWYQQALGQGPQFIFQYYREEENGRGNFPPRFSGLQFPNYSSELNVNALELDDSALYLCASSPGPGTDTQYFGPGTRLTVL.

The chain is built from TRBV7-8 and TRBJ2-7; D gene ambiguous. The germline V gene encodes CDR1 SGHVS and CDR2 FQNEAQ. This CDR3 is 15 amino acids long. V dropped 7 bases and J dropped 0 bases, with 16 bases sitting between them. CDR3 region: CASTRGPGSSYEQYF. The CDR3, as DNA: TGTGCCAGCACCCGCGGCCCAGGATCCTCCTACGAGCAGTACTTC.

The J gene is TRBJ1-3, the V gene TRBV23-1; perhaps TRBD1 as D (5 bases). TRBV23-1 is an ORF, and what it does is uncertain. V was trimmed by 2 bases and J by 0 bases, leaving 20 bases between them. The CDR3 loop spans 19 amino acids. This CDR3 is CASSQRLRPGRDSGNTIYF. In nucleotides, the CDR3 is TGCGCCAGCAGTCAACGGTTACGCCCGGGACGGGACTCTGGAAACACCATATATTTT.

V gene TRBV9 combines with J gene TRBJ1-1, with a weak D call TRBD1 (5 bases). In germline, CDR1 is SGDLS, CDR2 YYNGEE. The CDR3 has 16 amino acids. V was shortened by 4 bases and J by 1 base, with 17 bases between the two germline ends. This CDR3 reads CASSPSEGRRNTEAFF. For the CDR3, the DNA is TGTGCCAGCAGCCCCAGCGAGGGGAGGAGGAACACTGAAGCTTTCTTT. Looking up the rest from reference TRBV9 and TRBJ1-1 gives the full variable domain: DSGVTQTPKHLITATGQRVTLRCSPRSGDLSVYWYQQSLDQGLQFLIQYYNGEERAKGNILERFSAQQFPDLHSELNLSSLELGDSALYFCASSPSEGRRNTEAFFGQGTRLTVV.

The chain employs TRBV2 and TRBJ1-5; a possible D gene is TRBD1 (6 bases). Trimming took off 6 bases at V and 5 bases at J, with 14 bases between the two ends. CDR3 length equals 14 residues. The germline gives CDR1 SNHLY, CDR2 FYNNEI. In DNA, the CDR3 is TGTGCCAGCAGAGATCAGGGGTTCGATCAGCCCCAGCATTTT. This gives the protein CASRDQGFDQPQHF.

The V call is TRBV5-1, the J call TRBJ2-2; 7 bases match TRBD1. The CDR3 loop spans 15 amino acids. Trimming removed 4 bases from V and 5 bases from J; junction bases left unmatched: 8. Per germline, CDR1 SGHRS and CDR2 YFSETQ. In nucleotides, the CDR3 is TGCGCCAGCAGCCCGGAAGGGGGCAGGACCGGGGAGCTGTTTTTT. It translates to CASSPEGGRTGELFF.

The gene calls are TRBV18 and TRBJ2-4; tentative D call: TRBD2 (6 bases). Trimming removed 2 bases at V and 7 bases at J, with 15 bases between. Per germline, CDR1 KGHSH and CDR2 LQKENI. The CDR3 length is 15 residues. The CDR3 coding sequence is TGTGCCAGCTCACCAAACGACGGGAGATCCAACATTCAGTACTTC. It is translated as CASSPNDGRSNIQYF.

This chain links TRBV5-4 with TRBJ2-2; D is ambiguous. Trimming cost V 3 bases and J 1 base, with 7 bases left between them. This CDR3 has 14 amino acids. Germline V gene data show CDR1 as SGHNT and CDR2 as YYREEE (reference sequence). CDR3: CASSSTLNTGELFF. CDR3 bases: TGTGCCAGCAGCTCTACATTGAACACCGGGGAGCTGTTTTTT.